The 21 T cell receptor beta chains below were found in one sample sequenced in a study of identifying expanded T cells in peripheral blood. TCRdb's table, derived via immunoSEQ multiplex PCR, lists solely in-frame clones and lacks some. Among tens of thousands of clones listed, approximately 91% were seen once. The material sequenced was blood. The receptors originated from a person aged 18 to 75 in good health.

This clone was detected only once. The chain uses TRBV21-1 and TRBJ1-3. TRBV21-1 is termed a pseudogene. The CDR3 spans 19 residues. The CDR3 spells CASSKRGRLDSSSGNTIYF. The CDR3 coding sequence is TGTGCCAGCAGCAAAAGAGGCAGGCTCGACTCTAGCTCTGGAAACACCATATATTTT.

This rearrangement joins TRBV15 to TRBJ1-5, with a possible D match to TRBD1 (6 bases). The CDR3 runs 17 residues. V was trimmed by 0 bases and J by 5 bases, leaving 17 bases between them. Germline assignment: CDR1 LNHNV and CDR2 YYDKDF (reference sequence). The DNA for the CDR3 is TGTGCCACCAGCAGAGAGGCGGGGCCGGGGGCCTATCAGCCCCAGCATTTT. It is translated as CATSREAGPGAYQPQHF.

This clone has just one count. The V call is TRBV6-5, the J call TRBJ1-1; the match to TRBD1 covers 8 bases. V lost 0 bases, J lost 5 bases, and 2 bases stayed unmatched. Germline V CDR1 and CDR2: MNHEY, SVGAGI. The CDR3 has 14 residues. CDR3 region: CASSYSNRGTEAFF. The DNA of the CDR3 is TGTGCCAGCAGTTACTCCAACAGGGGGACTGAAGCTTTCTTT.

The chain has TRBV6-1 and TRBJ2-1; perhaps TRBD2 as D (6 bases). V lost 7 bases and J 5 bases, leaving 12 bases between the germline ends. The CDR3 runs 13 residues. The germline V gene has CDR1 MNHNS and CDR2 SASEGT. As DNA, the CDR3 is TGTGCCAGCACGTCCTGGGGGGACAATGAGCAGTTCTTC. Its translation is CASTSWGDNEQFF.

The chain has TRBV27 and TRBJ2-7, with D perhaps TRBD1 (5 bases). V was clipped by 7 bases and J by 6 bases, with 10 bases between them. Germline loops: CDR1 MNHEY, CDR2 SMNVEV (reference sequence). The CDR3 has 11 residues. CDR3 nucleotide sequence: TGTGCCAGCATCGGTAGGGGCGAGCAGTACTTC. Protein: CASIGRGEQYF.

This clone showed up just once. The genes are TRBV6-5 and TRBJ2-2; D may match TRBD1 or TRBD2 (5 bases each). Germline loops: CDR1 MNHEY, CDR2 SVGAGI. This CDR3 region has 16 residues. V lost 0 bases, J lost 0 bases, and 8 bases lay in between. CDR3 protein: CASSYSVGANTGELFF. The DNA for the CDR3 is TGTGCCAGCAGTTACTCGGTGGGGGCGAACACCGGGGAGCTGTTTTTT.

This chain links TRBV6-5 with TRBJ1-6; TRBD1 is a possible D gene (6 bases). Trimming took 6 bases from V and 5 from J, leaving 17 bases between them. The CDR3 has 16 residues. CDR1 and CDR2 (germline): MNHEY, SVGAGI. For the CDR3, the DNA is TGTGCCAGCAGCTACGGGGGGGCGGTCAATAATTCACCCCTCCACTTT. Translating gives CASSYGGAVNNSPLHF.

The chain carries TRBV4-3 and TRBJ1-1; D gene ambiguous. Germline CDR1 LGHNA, CDR2 YSLEER. Trimming pared 0 bases from V and 11 bases from J, leaving 19 bases between. The CDR3 consists of 15 residues. For the CDR3, the DNA is TGCGCCAGCAGCCAAGATAGGAATTGGGAGGTTCAGGCTTTCTTT. It encodes CASSQDRNWEVQAFF.

This rearrangement joins TRBV27 to TRBJ2-7; D is unresolved. Trimming removed 0 bases from V and 2 bases from J, with 8 bases in between. Germline CDR1 is MNHEY and CDR2 is SMNVEV (reference sequence). The CDR3 sequence is 14 residues long. In nucleotides, the CDR3 is TGTGCCAGCAGTTTATCAGCGACGCCCTACGAGCAGTACTTC. Its translation is CASSLSATPYEQYF.

V usage is TRBV5-1 and J usage is TRBJ2-3; D gene unclear. V dropped 0 bases and J dropped 3 bases, with 5 bases sitting between them. Germline V gene sequence: CDR1 SGHRS, CDR2 YFSETQ. The CDR3 has 13 amino acids. CDR3 nucleotide sequence: TGCGCCAGCAGCTTGGCCCCAACAGATACGCAGTATTTT. This sequence encodes CASSLAPTDTQYF.

This chain connects TRBV6-5 to TRBJ2-3, with a possible D match to TRBD2 (5 bases). Trimming took 0 bases from V and 4 from J, leaving 11 bases between them. The V gene's germline CDR1 is MNHEY and CDR2 SVGAGI. This CDR3 comprises 15 residues. The CDR3 reads CASSYSRGSPDTQYF. Here the CDR3 DNA reads TGTGCCAGCAGTTACTCGAGAGGGAGCCCAGATACGCAGTATTTT.

The count of this clone is one. This rearrangement joins TRBV10-1 to TRBJ2-2, with a tentative D call TRBD1 (5 bases). V was clipped by 3 bases and J by 4 bases, with 9 bases between them. Germline CDR1 reads WNHNN; CDR2 reads SYGVQD (reference sequence). The CDR3 covers 14 residues. The CDR3 DNA reads as TGCGCCAGCAGTGATGCAGGGTTCACCGGGGAGCTGTTTTTT. Translating gives CASSDAGFTGELFF.

The chain's CDR3 is CASSLSFVDGGHGYTF. The DNA for the CDR3 is TGTGCCAGCAGCTTATCATTCGTTGACGGGGGCCATGGCTACACCTTC. The J gene is TRBJ1-2, the V gene TRBV7-9, with a possible D match to TRBD1 (6 bases). Germline CDR1 reads SEHNR; CDR2 reads FQNEAQ (reference sequence). The CDR3 sequence is 16 residues long. Trimming left V 2 bases short and J 6 bases short, with 19 bases between.

This clone occurred once. This rearrangement joins TRBV7-9 to TRBJ1-2; unclear D gene. Deletions cut 1 base from V and 3 bases from J, with 6 bases between. Germline V gene sequence: CDR1 SEHNR, CDR2 FQNEAQ (reference sequence). The CDR3 runs to 13 residues. Here the CDR3 DNA reads TGTGCCAGCAGCTTAGGGCCAGACTATGGCTACACCTTC. Translation: CASSLGPDYGYTF. The variable domain in full, with the rest retrieved from reference TRBV7-9 and TRBJ1-2, is DTGVSQNPRHKITKRGQNVTFRCDPISEHNRLYWYRQTLGQGPEFLTYFQNEAQLEKSRLLSDRFSAERPKGSFSTLEIQRTEQGDSAMYLCASSLGPDYGYTFGSGTRLTVV.

The chain combines TRBV28 with TRBJ1-3; 8 bases match TRBD1. Losses at the gene ends were 6 bases for V and 4 bases for J; bases not matched to a gene: 8. The germline gives CDR1 MDHEN, CDR2 SYDVKM. The CDR3 has 15 amino acids. The CDR3 spells CASRPPTGGGNTIYF. The CDR3, as DNA: TGTGCCAGCAGGCCCCCCACAGGGGGAGGAAACACCATATATTTT.

This clone was found once. The V and J genes are TRBV7-2 and TRBJ2-5; 7 bases agree with TRBD1. V was pared by 1 base and J by 3 bases, with 2 bases of the junction left unmatched. This CDR3 contains 14 residues. CDR1 is SGHTA, CDR2 FQGNSA, per germline. The CDR3 DNA reads TGTGCCAGCAGCTTAGAGGGACAGAAAGAGACCCAGTACTTC. It encodes CASSLEGQKETQYF.

This clone was observed a single time. This chain links TRBV19 with TRBJ1-3; 9 bases agree with TRBD1. The CDR3 contains 16 residues. Germline values: CDR1 LNHDA, CDR2 SQIVND (reference sequence). The J segment lost 2 bases and the V segment lost 4 bases, leaving 6 bases of the junction unmatched. CDR3 sequence (DNA): TGTGCCAGTAGTACCCCCGGGACAGGGACTGGAAACACCATATATTTT. It translates to CASSTPGTGTGNTIYF.

The rearrangement uses TRBV4-2 and TRBJ2-5; D is uncertain. The CDR3 totals 12 residues. V dropped 4 bases and J dropped 5 bases, with 8 bases sitting between them. Germline values: CDR1 LGHNA, CDR2 YNFKEQ. CDR3 DNA sequence: TGTGCCAGCAGCCCAACACGGGAGACCCAGTACTTC. Translated: CASSPTRETQYF.

V gene TRBV6-5 combines with J gene TRBJ2-3; TRBD2 agrees at 10 bases. The CDR3 consists of 15 residues. Germline V CDR1 and CDR2: MNHEY, SVGAGI. J lost 2 bases, V lost 6 bases, and 5 bases had no gene match. This CDR3 reads CASRLAGKVTDTQYF. The DNA of the CDR3 is TGTGCCAGCAGACTAGCGGGGAAAGTCACAGATACGCAGTATTTT.

The CDR3 loop is CASSLRTGGDEQFF. In DNA, the CDR3 is TGTGCCAGCAGCTTACGGACAGGGGGCGATGAGCAGTTCTTC. The chain joins TRBV11-2 to TRBJ2-1; 11 nucleotides align to TRBD1. CDR3 length: 14 amino acids. Germline CDR1 reads SGHAT; CDR2 reads FQNNGV. With V trimmed by 2 bases and J by 8 bases, 2 bases remained unmatched.

The chain recombines TRBV6-5 with TRBJ1-2; D call uncertain. Germline V gives CDR1 MNHEY, CDR2 SVGAGI. The CDR3 has 14 amino acids. V was pared by 6 bases and J by 8 bases, with 19 bases between. The CDR3 sequence is CASSPLSGVGGYTF. The CDR3 bases are TGTGCCAGCAGCCCCCTTTCTGGGGTCGGAGGCTACACCTTC.